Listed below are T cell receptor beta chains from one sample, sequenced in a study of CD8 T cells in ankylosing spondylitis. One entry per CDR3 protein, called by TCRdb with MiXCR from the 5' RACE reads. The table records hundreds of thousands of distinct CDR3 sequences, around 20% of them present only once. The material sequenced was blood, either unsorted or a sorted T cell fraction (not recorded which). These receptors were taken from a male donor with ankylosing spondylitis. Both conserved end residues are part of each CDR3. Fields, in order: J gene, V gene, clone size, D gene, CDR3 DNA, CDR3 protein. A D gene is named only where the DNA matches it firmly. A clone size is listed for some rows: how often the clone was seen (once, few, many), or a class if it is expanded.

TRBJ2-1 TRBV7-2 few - TGTGCCAGCAGCTTAGAAGAGATTTACAATGAGCAGTTCTTC CASSLEEIYNEQFF
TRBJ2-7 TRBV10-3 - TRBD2 TGTGCCAGCAGACTAGCGGGAACCTACGAGCAGTACTTC CASRLAGTYEQYF
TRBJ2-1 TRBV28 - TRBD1 TGTGCCAGCAGTTTCAGGGGGCCCTACAATGAGCAGTTCTTC CASSFRGPYNEQFF
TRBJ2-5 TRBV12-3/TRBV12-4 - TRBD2 TGTGCCAGCAGTCCCCCCACTAGCGGGGGAGAGACCCAGTACTTC CASSPPTSGGETQYF
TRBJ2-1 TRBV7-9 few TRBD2 TGTGCCAGCAGCAGCGGGGGGGGGATCAATGAGCAGTTCTTC CASSSGGGINEQFF
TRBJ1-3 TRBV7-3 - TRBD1 TGTGCCAGCAGCCCGGGGACAGCTGGAAACACCATATATTTT CASSPGTAGNTIYF
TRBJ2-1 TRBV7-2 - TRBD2 TGTGCCAGCAGCTTAGTGCGTAGCGGGGGGATTTCCTACAATGAGCAGTTCTTC CASSLVRSGGISYNEQFF
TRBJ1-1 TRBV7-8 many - TGTGCCAGCAGCCAGACGGGTTGGGCTTTCTTT CASSQTGWAFF
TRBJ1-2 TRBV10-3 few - TGTGCCATCAGTGAGTCGGCCGGACATTATGGCTACACCTTC CAISESAGHYGYTF
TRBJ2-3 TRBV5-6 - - TGTGCCAGCAGCTTTGGGGGGACGCAGTATTTT CASSFGGTQYF
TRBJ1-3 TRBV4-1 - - TGCGCCAGCAGCAGGCGCGGGGCTGAGGGAAACACCATATATTTT CASSRRGAEGNTIYF
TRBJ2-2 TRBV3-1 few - TGTGCCAGCAGCCAGAAGACCGGGGAGCTGTTTTTT CASSQKTGELFF
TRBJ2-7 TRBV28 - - TGTGCCAGCAGTTTATACCAAGACTCCTACGAGCAGTACTTC CASSLYQDSYEQYF
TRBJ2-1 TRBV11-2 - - TGTGCCAGCAGCTCCGTCGCGGGGGCCCTATACAATGAGCAGTTCTTC CASSSVAGALYNEQFF
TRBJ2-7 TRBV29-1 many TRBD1 TGCAGCGCCCGTTCTGGAGGGACAGGGGGCTATCCCCCCTACGAGCAGTACTTC CSARSGGTGGYPPYEQYF
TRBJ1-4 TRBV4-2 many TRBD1 TGTGCCAGCAGCGCACCGGGACAGATAACAACTAATGAAAAACTGTTTTTT CASSAPGQITTNEKLFF
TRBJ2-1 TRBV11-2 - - TGTGCCAGCAGCTTGCTAGGGCCCAGCTCCTACAATGAGCAGTTCTTC CASSLLGPSSYNEQFF
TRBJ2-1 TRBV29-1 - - TGCAGCGTTGAAGAGGACAGCTCCTACAATGAGCAGTTCTTC CSVEEDSSYNEQFF
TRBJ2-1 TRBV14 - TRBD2 TGTGCCAGCAGCCAAGGACTAGCGGGGAACAATGAGCAGTTCTTC CASSQGLAGNNEQFF
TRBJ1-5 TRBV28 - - TGTGCCAGCAGTTTCGGCCCGAATCAGCCCCAGCATTTT CASSFGPNQPQHF
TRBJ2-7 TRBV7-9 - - TGTGCCAGCAGCTTAGCGCGCCCCGGGAACCCATTTGTCGAGCAGTACTTC CASSLARPGNPFVEQYF
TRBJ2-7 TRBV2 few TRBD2 TGTGCCAGCAGGCTAGCGGCTTCCTACGAGCAGTACTTC CASRLAASYEQYF
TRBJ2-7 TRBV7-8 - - TGTGCCAGCAGCTTTTTGGAGCACGAGCAGTACTTC CASSFLEHEQYF
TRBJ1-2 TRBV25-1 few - TGTGCCAGCAGTGAATTTACGGACGAAGCAAACTATGGCTACACCTTC CASSEFTDEANYGYTF
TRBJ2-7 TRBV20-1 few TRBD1 TGCAGTGCCCGGGGACAGGGGAACTACGAGCAGTACTTC CSARGQGNYEQYF
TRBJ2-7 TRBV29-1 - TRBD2 TGCAGCGTCTCACGACTAGCGGATGGCTACGAGCAGTACTTC CSVSRLADGYEQYF
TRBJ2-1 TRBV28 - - TGTGCCAGCAGTTTAGCGGGGATATACAATGAGCAGTTCTTC CASSLAGIYNEQFF
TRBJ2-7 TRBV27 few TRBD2 TGTGCCAGCAGTCCCCGGGGGGTAGTATACTCCTACGAGCAGTACTTC CASSPRGVVYSYEQYF
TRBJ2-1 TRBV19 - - TGTGCCAGTAGTACCGCGGGACTTAACAACAATGAGCAGTTCTTC CASSTAGLNNNEQFF